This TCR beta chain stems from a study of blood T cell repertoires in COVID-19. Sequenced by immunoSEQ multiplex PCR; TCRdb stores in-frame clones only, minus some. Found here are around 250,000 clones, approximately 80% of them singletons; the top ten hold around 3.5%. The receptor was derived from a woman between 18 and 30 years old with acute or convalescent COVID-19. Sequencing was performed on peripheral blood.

CDR3 coding DNA: TGTGCCAGCAGCGTAGACCAGTATGGCTACACCTTC. Its translation is CASSVDQYGYTF. The rearrangement joins TRBV9 to TRBJ1-2; D call uncertain. Trimming pared 0 bases from V and 5 bases from J, leaving 5 bases between. Germline values: CDR1 SGDLS, CDR2 YYNGEE. The CDR3 consists of 12 residues. The variable domain in full, with the rest retrieved from reference TRBV9 and TRBJ1-2, is DSGVTQTPKHLITATGQRVTLRCSPRSGDLSVYWYQQSLDQGLQFLIQYYNGEERAKGNILERFSAQQFPDLHSELNLSSLELGDSALYFCASSVDQYGYTFGSGTRLTVV.